One sample yielded the 17 T cell receptor beta chains listed below, sequenced in a study of T cells in Graves' hyperthyroidism and ophthalmopathy. It was RNA transcripts that yielded the amplified TCR beta CDR3 regions. Initially, a first-round RT-PCR of the TCR CDR3 employed the HTBI primer set. TCRdb used MiXCR to reprocess the multiplex PCR reads, holding one entry per CDR3 protein. The sample lists around 450,000 distinct CDR3 sequences; approximately 15% were seen once. The sequenced material came from blood. The receptors originated from a woman aged 18-29 years with Graves' hyperthyroidism.

This clonotype was found a few times. J is TRBJ1-1 and V is TRBV6-5, with a weak D call TRBD1 (5 bases). V was pared by 3 bases and J by 6 bases, with 11 bases between. This CDR3 is 13 amino acids long. Germline CDR1 is MNHEY and CDR2 is SVGAGI. CDR3: CASSYRGLPEAFF. The DNA of the CDR3 is TGTGCCAGCAGTTATAGGGGCCTCCCTGAAGCTTTCTTT.

This clonotype was detected a few times. The chain uses TRBV6-5 and TRBJ2-4; D perhaps matches TRBD2 (6 bases). Germline lookup yields CDR1 MNHEY and CDR2 SVGAGI. The CDR3 spans 18 residues. Deletions cut 0 bases from V and 0 bases from J, with 15 bases between. The CDR3 DNA follows: TGTGCCAGCAGTTACTCAAAGCCCCGGGGGTTAGCCAAAAACATTCAGTACTTC. It translates to CASSYSKPRGLAKNIQYF.

This clonotype was counted ten times or more. J is TRBJ1-5 and V is TRBV20-1; D is uncertain. Trimming left V 0 bases short and J 1 base short, with 7 bases between. The germline gives CDR1 DFQATT, CDR2 SNEGSKA (reference sequence). The CDR3 has 14 residues. The CDR3 region is CSARDGPSNQPQHF. CDR3 sequence (DNA): TGCAGTGCTAGAGATGGGCCGAGCAATCAGCCCCAGCATTTT.

This clonotype was seen repeatedly, ten times or more. The CDR3 loop reads CASSVILAGGYNEQFF. CDR3 sequence (DNA): TGTGCCAGCAGCGTAATACTAGCGGGGGGATACAATGAGCAGTTCTTC. The chain is built from TRBV5-8 and TRBJ2-1; 12 nucleotides align to TRBD2. With 4 bases clipped from V and 4 bases from J, the junction kept 6 bases outside the gene matches. Germline CDR1 reads SGHTS; CDR2 reads YDEGEE. The length of the CDR3 is 16 residues.

This clonotype has at least ten counts. DNA of the CDR3: TGTGCCAGCAGTGGAAGCGGGAGGACATACAATGAGCAGTTCTTC. This translates into CASSGSGRTYNEQFF. This chain links TRBV6-1 with TRBJ2-1; 9 bases match TRBD2. The ends lost 4 bases at V and 4 bases at J; junction bases unmatched: 5. This CDR3 region has 15 residues. Germline CDR1 is MNHNS and CDR2 is SASEGT.

This clonotype was recorded at least ten times. The chain has TRBV30 and TRBJ1-4, with TRBD1 identical over 9 bases. CDR3 length: 12 residues. Losses at the gene ends were 6 bases for V and 8 bases for J; bases not matched to a gene: 4. CDR1 is GTSNPN and CDR2 is SVGIG in the germline V gene (reference sequence). CDR3: CACTGGGEKLFF. DNA for the CDR3: TGTGCCTGTACAGGGGGCGGCGAAAAACTGTTTTTT. The whole variable domain, filled in from reference TRBV30 and TRBJ1-4, reads SQTIHQWPATLVQPVGSPLSLECTVEGTSNPNLYWYRQAAGRGLQLLFYSVGIGQISSEVPQNLSASRPQDRQFILSSKKLLLSDSGFYLCACTGGGEKLFFGSGTQLSVL.

This clonotype was picked up many times. This chain joins TRBV30 and TRBJ1-2, with D hard to call. The CDR3 loop spans 11 amino acids. V lost 0 bases and J lost 8, with 7 bases in between. Looked up from germline, CDR1 is GTSNPN and CDR2 is SVGIG (reference sequence). CDR3 DNA: TGTGCCTGGAGTGTCGGGAACGGCTACACCTTC. Its protein product is CAWSVGNGYTF. The full variable domain, its missing parts supplied by reference TRBV30 and TRBJ1-2, is SQTIHQWPATLVQPVGSPLSLECTVEGTSNPNLYWYRQAAGRGLQLLFYSVGIGQISSEVPQNLSASRPQDRQFILSSKKLLLSDSGFYLCAWSVGNGYTFGSGTRLTVV.

To note about this clonotype: One end of the junction fails to match germline, which may point to a read error. The V gene is TRBV19, the J gene TRBJ1-5; D is undetermined. Germline-derived CDR1 and CDR2 are LNHDA and SQIVND (reference sequence). This CDR3 has 16 residues. In DNA form, the CDR3 reads TGTGCCAGTAGTAGGTTCTCCAGGACGGATAATCGGCCCCAGCATTTT. Its translation is CASSRFSRTDNRPQHF.

This clonotype showed up just a few times. Being one base from a much bigger clone, this may be a read error. This chain joins TRBV5-5 and TRBJ1-1; weak D call: TRBD1 (6 bases). The V end lost 5 bases, the J end lost 1 base, and 12 bases lay between the germline ends. Germline V gene data show CDR1 as SGHKS and CDR2 as YYEKEE (reference sequence). The CDR3 length is 14 residues. The CDR3 region is CASSSGTQNTEAFF. For the CDR3, the DNA is TGTGCCAGCAGTTCCGGGACACAGAACACTGAAGCTTTCTTT. Supplemented by reference TRBV5-5 and TRBJ1-1, the full variable domain reads DAGVTQSPTHLIKTRGQQVTLRCSPISGHKSVSWYQQVLGQGPQFIFQYYEKEERGRGNFPDRFSARQFPNYSSELNVNALLLGDSALYLCASSSGTQNTEAFFGQGTRLTVV.

This clonotype was detected many times. The V call is TRBV20-1, the J call TRBJ2-1; TRBD2 matches at 14 bases. In germline, CDR1 is DFQATT, CDR2 SNEGSKA (reference sequence). J lost 4 bases, V lost 5 bases, and 7 bases had no gene match. The CDR3 spans 16 residues. CDR3 region: CSAGTSGSGSYNEQFF. For the CDR3, the DNA is TGCAGTGCTGGGACTAGCGGGAGTGGGAGTTACAATGAGCAGTTCTTC.

This clonotype showed up just a few times. This chain joins TRBV19 and TRBJ2-7, with TRBD2 matching over 9 bases. This CDR3 is built from 15 residues. Germline CDR1 is LNHDA and CDR2 is SQIVND (reference sequence). The junction had 9 bases not matched to a gene; V was cut back by 6 bases and J by 3 bases. CDR3 protein: CASSPFSGSGYEQYF. The CDR3, as DNA: TGTGCCAGTAGCCCCTTTAGCGGGAGCGGCTACGAGCAGTACTTC.

The V gene is TRBV4-1, the J gene TRBJ1-3; weak D call: TRBD1 (5 bases). Germline V gene data show CDR1 as MGHRA and CDR2 as YSYEKL. Trimming stripped 1 base from V and 2 bases from J, with 15 bases between. The CDR3 totals 17 residues. CDR3 coding DNA: TGCGCCAGCAGCCAAGTAGGGGTAGGGGTAACTGGAAACACCATATATTTT. Translation gives CASSQVGVGVTGNTIYF.

This clonotype was detected many times. The J gene is TRBJ1-5, the V gene TRBV18, with TRBD1 as a possible D gene (5 bases). The V gene lost 3 bases and the J gene lost 1 base, with 7 bases spanning the gap. CDR3 size: 14 residues. CDR1 is KGHSH, CDR2 LQKENI, per germline. In nucleotides, the CDR3 is TGTGCCAGCTCACCGGGGCAGAGCAATCAGCCCCAGCATTTT. Translation: CASSPGQSNQPQHF.

This clonotype was detected many times. The chain uses TRBV27 and TRBJ2-7; tentative D call: TRBD1 (6 bases). Trimming pared 3 bases from V and 0 bases from J, leaving 15 bases between. The CDR3 is 16 amino acids. CDR1 and CDR2 from the germline V gene are MNHEY and SMNVEV (reference sequence). Written as DNA, the CDR3 is TGTGCCAGCAGTTTCACCCGCCCAGGGGACTCCTACGAGCAGTACTTC. Translating it yields CASSFTRPGDSYEQYF.

Details on this clonotype: Since a much larger clone is just one base distant, this may be a read error. V gene TRBV7-2 combines with J gene TRBJ2-7; the D is unclear. Per germline, CDR1 SGHTA and CDR2 FQGNSA. The CDR3 is 14 residues long. Trimming took 1 base from V and 9 from J, leaving 16 bases between them. CDR3 sequence: CASSLDNYGWGQYF. The DNA of the CDR3 is TGTGCCAGCAGCTTAGACAATTACGGGTGGGGGCAGTACTTC.

With regard to this clonotype: This CDR3 fails to terminate in the conserved phenylalanine or tryptophan, so it likely reflects a read error. The chain couples TRBV28 to TRBJ2-7; D remains unclear. The V end lost 5 bases, the J end lost 4 bases, and 9 bases lay between the germline ends. Germline V gene data show CDR1 as MDHEN and CDR2 as SYDVKM. The length of the CDR3 is 12 residues. CDR3 region: CASSKPGYEQYL. For the CDR3, the DNA is TGTGCCAGCAGTAAACCCGGGTACGAGCAGTACCTC.

This clonotype was observed a handful of times. The chain is built from TRBV20-1 and TRBJ1-6; D call uncertain. This CDR3 spans 13 amino acids. Per germline, CDR1 DFQATT and CDR2 SNEGSKA (reference sequence). The V and J ends lost 3 bases and 10 bases respectively, with 13 bases between them. In nucleotides, the CDR3 is TGCAGTGCTAGGATAGGGTTAGAATCACCCCTCCACTTT. Translated: CSARIGLESPLHF.